One and the same sample provided the 6 T cell receptor beta chains below, sequenced in a study of shared clonotypes between healthy human individuals. Sequenced by immunoSEQ multiplex PCR; TCRdb stores in-frame clones only, minus some. The data hold 100,000 or so clones, with about 72% observed a single time. The specimen was memory CD8+ T cells sorted from blood. Subset in this sample: CD45RO+ cells pooled with CCR7-negative TemRA cells. The receptors were gathered from a woman aged 25 to 39 in good health.

This sequence joins TRBV28 and TRBJ2-2; D is possibly TRBD2 (6 bases). From germline, CDR1 is MDHEN and CDR2 SYDVKM. Trimming cost V 1 base and J 5 bases, with 11 bases left between them. The CDR3 is 15 amino acids. The CDR3 sequence is CASSLFLARTGELFF. CDR3 coding DNA: TGTGCCAGCAGTTTATTCCTAGCGAGAACCGGGGAGCTGTTTTTT.

The chain employs TRBV2 and TRBJ1-4, with 7 bases lining up with TRBD1. Germline V gene data show CDR1 as SNHLY and CDR2 as FYNNEI. V dropped 6 bases and J dropped 4; count of bases not matched to a gene: 5. CDR3 length equals 14 residues. The DNA of the CDR3 is TGTGCCAGCAGGGGGACAGTATTTAATGAAAAACTGTTTTTT. It translates to CASRGTVFNEKLFF.

This clone was counted a single time. For the CDR3, the DNA is TGTGCCAGCAGTCACGGGAGGGCTAGCACAGATACGCAGTATTTT. This codes for CASSHGRASTDTQYF. The chain employs TRBV9 and TRBJ2-3; 8 positions match TRBD2. Germline V lookup: CDR1 SGDLS, CDR2 YYNGEE. CDR3 length equals 15 residues. The ends lost 5 bases at V and 0 bases at J; junction bases unmatched: 5.

This clone appeared once. V gene TRBV12-2 combines with J gene TRBJ1-5. TRBV12-2 is a recognized pseudogene. The length of the CDR3 is 15 residues. CDR3 amino acids: CASRLEIVISQPQHF. The CDR3, as DNA: TGTGCAAGTCGCTTAGAAATTGTCATAAGTCAGCCCCAGCATTTT.

This clone was found many times. The chain combines TRBV19 with TRBJ1-4; TRBD1 agrees at 7 bases. The CDR3 contains 15 residues. The V gene end was trimmed by 5 bases and the J gene end by 5 bases; junction bases not matched to a gene: 8. Germline V gives CDR1 LNHDA, CDR2 SQIVND (reference sequence). The CDR3 DNA sequence: TGTGCCAGTAGTCTAACAGGGGCAAGGAATGAAAAACTGTTTTTT. Amino acid sequence: CASSLTGARNEKLFF.

This clone was detected a few times. The rearrangement links TRBV6-6 to TRBJ2-1, with D unclear. The CDR3 loop spans 14 amino acids. With 2 bases removed from V and 9 bases from J, the gap between germline ends came to 14 bases. Germline CDR1 MNHNY, CDR2 SVGAGI (reference sequence). CDR3 loop: CASSYPGPASEQFF. The CDR3 nucleotides are TGTGCCAGCAGTTACCCCGGGCCTGCTAGTGAGCAGTTCTTC.